This T cell receptor (beta chain) is from a study of blood T cell repertoires in COVID-19. Researchers sorted participants into cohorts using their self-reported clinical history. Profiling relied on immunoSEQ multiplex PCR, and the TCRdb table lists in-frame clones only, not all of them. The table lists 230,000 or so clones, 86% of them singletons. With 3 bases removed from V and 6 bases from J, the gap between germline ends came to 14 bases. This CDR3 region has 14 residues. In germline, CDR1 is SGHTA, CDR2 FQGTGA. The sequencing sample was made of PBMCs or T cells enriched from blood (not recorded which). The chain links TRBV7-3 to TRBJ1-2, with D perhaps matching TRBD1 (5 bases). This TCR derives from a woman in her 40s with acute COVID-19. The CDR3 reads CASSLRPRVNGYTF. Written as DNA, the CDR3 is TGTGCCAGCAGCTTGCGTCCCAGGGTAAATGGCTACACCTTC.